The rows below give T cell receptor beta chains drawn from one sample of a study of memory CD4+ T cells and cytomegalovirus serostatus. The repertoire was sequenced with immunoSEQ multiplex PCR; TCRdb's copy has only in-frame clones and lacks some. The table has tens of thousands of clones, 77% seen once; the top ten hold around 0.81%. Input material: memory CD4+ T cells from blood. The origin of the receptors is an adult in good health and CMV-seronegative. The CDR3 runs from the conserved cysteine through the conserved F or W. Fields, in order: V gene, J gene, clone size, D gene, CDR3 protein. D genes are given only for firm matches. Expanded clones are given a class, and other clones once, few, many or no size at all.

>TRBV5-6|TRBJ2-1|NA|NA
CASSLVEQRSNEQFF
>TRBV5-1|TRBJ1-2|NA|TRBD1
CASSPRQGANLYGYTF
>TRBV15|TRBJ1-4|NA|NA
CATSRDPGSGEKLFF
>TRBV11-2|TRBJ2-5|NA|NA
CASSLDVRVHETQYF
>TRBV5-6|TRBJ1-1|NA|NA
CASSLIPPLNTEAFF
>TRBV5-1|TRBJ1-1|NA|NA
CASSRRTGNTEAFF
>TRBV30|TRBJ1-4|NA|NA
CACGAGSGANEKLFF
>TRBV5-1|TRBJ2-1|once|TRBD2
CASSRPGLAGGNNEQFF
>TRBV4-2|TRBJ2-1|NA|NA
CASSQGGVGSSYNEQFF
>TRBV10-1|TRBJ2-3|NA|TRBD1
CASSEYRTGQLTDTQYF
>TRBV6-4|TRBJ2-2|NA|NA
CASSDTDRTGELFF
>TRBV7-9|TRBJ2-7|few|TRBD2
CASSLGGTYEQYF
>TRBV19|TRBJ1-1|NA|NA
CASRGLNTEAFF
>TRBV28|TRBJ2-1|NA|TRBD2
CASSLRGGRRSNEQFF
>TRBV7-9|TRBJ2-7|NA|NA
CASSLSRAGDEQYF
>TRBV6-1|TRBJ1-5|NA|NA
CASTLQGGWNQPQHF
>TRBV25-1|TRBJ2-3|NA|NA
CASSEVTETDTQYF
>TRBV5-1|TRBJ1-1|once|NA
CASSLLRPTYGGVNTEAFF